This TCR beta chain was sequenced for a study of blood T cell repertoires in COVID-19. Study overall: The United States, Italy and Spain supplied acute and convalescent COVID-19 samples.

Participants, 18 to 89 years old, spanned fewer than 30 US areas. The protocol was immunoSEQ multiplex PCR, while the TCRdb copy is restricted to in-frame clones and leaves out a portion. This table holds approximately 130,000 clones, roughly 87% found once. Germline CDR1 is SNHLY and CDR2 is FYNNEI. The length of the CDR3 is 16 residues. The V and J ends lost 6 bases and 1 base, in that order; junction bases with no gene match: 7. This sequence joins TRBV2 and TRBJ1-5; TRBD1 agrees at 9 bases. The TCR comes from a man aged 30 to 39 who had recovered from COVID-19. The sequenced material came from PBMCs or T cells enriched from blood (not recorded which). The CDR3 loop is CASSGTGGLSNQPQHF. Written as DNA, the CDR3 is TGTGCCAGCAGCGGAACAGGGGGCCTCAGCAATCAGCCCCAGCATTTT.